This T cell receptor beta chain was captured in a study of tumor and adjacent non-tumor tissue in lung cancer. At the level of the study: On average, productive TCRbeta reads reached 4 million to 4.5 million per sample. Notes on the study in general: Higher tumor TCR diversity was associated with shorter survival. Significantly higher TCR diversity was found in tumor than normal lung.

CDR1 and CDR2 from the germline V gene are SGHNT and YYREEE (reference sequence). This CDR3 contains 15 residues. A modified ARM-PCR protocol with three rounds of nested PCR amplified TCRbeta. MiXCR, applied by TCRdb to the multiplex PCR reads, yields one record per CDR3 protein. The table lists around 210,000 distinct CDR3 sequences, about two thirds of them singletons. This clonotype showed up many times. What it binds is unknown. Germline is not matched at one junction end, which may reflect a read error. This sample's RNA came from whole unsorted tissue. This chain uses TRBV5-4 with TRBJ2-5; D is possibly TRBD2 (5 bases). The TCR originated in a man aged 60-69 years with non-small cell lung cancer. The source material was lung tumor tissue. CDR3 loop: CASSLGRQYQESQYF. The CDR3 region has the DNA TGTGCCAGCAGCTTGGGGAGGCAGTACCAAGAGTCCCAGTACTTC.